The next 7 T cell receptor beta chains were all read from a single sample in a study of hypomethylating agent response in myelodysplastic syndrome. Method: immunoSEQ multiplex PCR; TCRdb's copy keeps in-frame clones and lacks some. The data show some 10,000 clones, around 80% seen once. This material consisted of bone marrow, taken before or after starting hypomethylating agent treatment for myelodysplastic syndrome (not recorded which). Receptors originate from a human donor with myelodysplastic syndrome.

The rearrangement uses TRBV27 and TRBJ1-6; D remains ambiguous. Germline values: CDR1 MNHEY, CDR2 SMNVEV (reference sequence). Trimming took 6 bases from V and 6 from J, leaving 15 bases between them. The CDR3 sequence is 15 residues long. The CDR3 sequence: CASSKDPPGNSPLHF. In DNA, the CDR3 is TGTGCCAGCAGCAAGGACCCGCCCGGTAATTCACCCCTCCACTTT.

The chain recombines TRBV5-1 with TRBJ2-1; 13 bases line up with TRBD2. The germline V gene encodes CDR1 SGHRS and CDR2 YFSETQ. CDR3 length: 17 amino acids. V dropped 0 bases and J dropped 1; count of bases not matched to a gene: 1. The DNA of the CDR3 is TGCGCCAGCAGCTTGGGGACTAGCGGGAGTTCCTACAATGAGCAGTTCTTC. Its translation: CASSLGTSGSSYNEQFF.

The V gene is TRBV9, the J gene TRBJ1-2; the D is unclear. V was trimmed by 0 bases and J by 4 bases, leaving 7 bases between them. Germline lookup yields CDR1 SGDLS and CDR2 YYNGEE. This CDR3 spans 13 amino acids. The CDR3 protein is CASSVGGRYGYTF. CDR3 coding DNA: TGTGCCAGCAGCGTAGGCGGCCGCTATGGCTACACCTTC. The full variable domain, rest sourced from reference TRBV9 and TRBJ1-2, is DSGVTQTPKHLITATGQRVTLRCSPRSGDLSVYWYQQSLDQGLQFLIQYYNGEERAKGNILERFSAQQFPDLHSELNLSSLELGDSALYFCASSVGGRYGYTFGSGTRLTVV.

The J gene is TRBJ2-3, the V gene TRBV6-5; TRBD2 aligns across 9 bases. The trim removed 2 bases at V and 0 bases at J, leaving 0 bases unmatched. CDR1 is MNHEY and CDR2 is SVGAGI in the germline V gene. This CDR3 has 15 residues. DNA for the CDR3: TGTGCCAGCAGTTACACTAGCGGGAGCACAGATACGCAGTATTTT. It specifies CASSYTSGSTDTQYF.

The chain carries TRBV5-6 and TRBJ2-7; 8 nucleotides align to TRBD1. Germline V gene data show CDR1 as SGHDT and CDR2 as YYEEEE. The length of the CDR3 is 15 residues. The V gene end was trimmed by 6 bases and the J gene end by 1 base; junction bases not matched to a gene: 9. In DNA form, the CDR3 reads TGTGCCAGCACCGTAGGGACAGGACGATCCTACGAGCAGTACTTC. It specifies CASTVGTGRSYEQYF.

The J gene is TRBJ2-1, the V gene TRBV6-1, with unresolved D. Germline V lookup: CDR1 MNHNS, CDR2 SASEGT. Trimming left V 3 bases short and J 0 bases short, with 6 bases between. The CDR3 totals 14 residues. CDR3 in amino acids: CASSDRFSYNEQFF. The CDR3 DNA is TGTGCCAGCAGTGACAGATTCTCCTACAATGAGCAGTTCTTC.

This sequence joins TRBV7-9 and TRBJ2-1; TRBD2 is a possible D gene (6 bases). V lost 5 bases and J lost 0, with 17 bases in between. From germline, CDR1 is SEHNR and CDR2 FQNEAQ (reference sequence). This CDR3 is 17 amino acids long. The CDR3 DNA reads TGTGCCAGCAGCCCCGAGCGCGGGGCGTTCTCCTACAATGAGCAGTTCTTC. This sequence encodes CASSPERGAFSYNEQFF.